The 28 T cell receptor beta chains below were found in one sample sequenced in a study of blood T cell repertoires in COVID-19. Assay used: immunoSEQ multiplex PCR; TCRdb lists only in-frame clones, some missing. This sample carries 250,000 to 300,000 clones, under 95% of them seen once, and the ten largest clones take approximately 2.5%. The sequencing sample was made of PBMCs or T cells enriched from blood (not recorded which). These receptor sequences come from a woman in her thirties or forties with acute COVID-19.

In its sample, this clone was seen once. The gene calls are TRBV4-2 and TRBJ1-5; possible D gene TRBD1, 5 bases. The length of the CDR3 is 16 residues. V lost 0 bases and J lost 0, with 9 bases in between. Per the germline V gene, CDR1 is LGHNA and CDR2 is YNFKEQ. The CDR3, as DNA: TGTGCCAGCAGCCAAGAGGGGGGACGTAGCAATCAGCCCCAGCATTTT. As protein: CASSQEGGRSNQPQHF.

This clone was seen only once. The CDR3 sequence: CAWSARLAGKDEQYF. CDR3 nucleotide sequence: TGTGCCTGGAGTGCCCGACTAGCAGGTAAAGACGAGCAGTACTTC. The rearrangement joins TRBV30 to TRBJ2-7; TRBD2 aligns across 7 bases. V gave up 1 base and J gave up 5 bases; unmatched junction bases: 11. This CDR3 has 15 amino acids. From germline, CDR1 is GTSNPN and CDR2 SVGIG (reference sequence).

This chain uses TRBV19 with TRBJ1-2; 10 nucleotides line up with TRBD1. Germline-derived CDR1 and CDR2 are LNHDA and SQIVND (reference sequence). V shed 6 bases, J shed 7 bases, and the junction held 11 bases outside the gene matches. The CDR3 is made up of 15 amino acids. CDR3 coding DNA: TGTGCCAGTAGACCCGGGACAGGGGTGTTGGGTGGCTACACCTTC. As protein: CASRPGTGVLGGYTF.

V is TRBV5-4 and J is TRBJ2-1; tentative D call: TRBD2 (5 bases). Trimming pared 9 bases from V and 4 bases from J, leaving 11 bases between. The CDR3 spans 12 residues. Per germline, CDR1 SGHNT and CDR2 YYREEE (reference sequence). CDR3 region: CATASGYNEQFF. In DNA form, the CDR3 reads TGTGCCACCGCCTCGGGATACAATGAGCAGTTCTTC.

The chain uses TRBV28 and TRBJ1-2, with TRBD1 matching over 9 bases. V gave up 5 bases and J gave up 7 bases; unmatched junction bases: 8. CDR1 and CDR2 (germline): MDHEN, SYDVKM. The CDR3 length is 14 residues. The CDR3 bases are TGTGCCAGCAGTCCCGGACAGGGGAGGGGTGGCTACACCTTC. This encodes CASSPGQGRGGYTF.

The chain has TRBV5-1 and TRBJ2-1; D gene uncertain. Germline V CDR1 and CDR2: SGHRS, YFSETQ. This CDR3 is 13 amino acids long. With 0 bases removed from V and 6 bases from J, the gap between germline ends came to 7 bases. CDR3 nucleotide sequence: TGCGCCAGCAGCTTGGCACAGACCAATGAGCAGTTCTTC. Translation gives CASSLAQTNEQFF. Full variable domain (rest looked up from reference TRBV5-1 and TRBJ2-1): KAGVTQTPRYLIKTRGQQVTLSCSPISGHRSVSWYQQTPGQGLQFLFEYFSETQRNKGNFPGRFSGRQFSNSRSEMNVSTLELGDSALYLCASSLAQTNEQFFGPGTRLTVL.

This clone appeared a single time. V usage is TRBV28 and J usage is TRBJ1-3; tentatively, D is TRBD1 (6 bases). Trimming pared 7 bases from V and 0 bases from J, leaving 13 bases between. Germline CDR1 reads MDHEN; CDR2 reads SYDVKM. The CDR3 loop spans 15 amino acids. The CDR3 DNA reads as TGTGCCAGCACCCCGACAGGATTCTCTGGAAACACCATATATTTT. Translating gives CASTPTGFSGNTIYF.

The V and J genes are TRBV19 and TRBJ1-2, with D possibly TRBD1 on 6 matching bases. This CDR3 is 16 amino acids long. The V end was cut by 2 bases, the J end by 2 bases, with 15 bases between. Germline CDR1 LNHDA, CDR2 SQIVND (reference sequence). CDR3 protein: CASSISSLGGNYGYTF. The CDR3 DNA is TGTGCCAGTAGTATATCTTCCCTAGGGGGAAACTATGGCTACACCTTC.

This chain uses TRBV6-5 with TRBJ2-3; D uncertain. The CDR3 contains 15 residues. Germline assignment: CDR1 MNHEY and CDR2 SVGAGI. V shed 0 bases and J shed 3 bases, with 10 bases lying between them. CDR3 loop: CASSYSMPETDTQYF. For the CDR3, the DNA is TGTGCCAGCAGTTACTCGATGCCAGAAACAGATACGCAGTATTTT.

In nucleotides, the CDR3 is TGTGCCAGCAGTCTATACAATGAGCAGTTCTTC. Amino acid sequence: CASSLYNEQFF. V usage is TRBV2 and J usage is TRBJ2-1; no clear D. This CDR3 is 11 amino acids long. Per germline, CDR1 SNHLY and CDR2 FYNNEI. V lost 5 bases and J lost 4, with 3 bases in between.

The V call is TRBV24-1, the J call TRBJ2-1, with 8 bases aligning to TRBD2. Trimming cost V 2 bases and J 2 bases; bases outside gene matches: 4. The CDR3 consists of 16 residues. Germline V gives CDR1 KGHDR, CDR2 SFDVKD. The CDR3 region has the DNA TGTGCCACCAGTGATTCGGGACTAGGCCCCTACAATGAGCAGTTCTTC. Encoded protein: CATSDSGLGPYNEQFF.

The chain links TRBV6-5 to TRBJ1-5, with 7 bases lining up with TRBD1. This CDR3 is 15 amino acids long. Germline CDR1 reads MNHEY; CDR2 reads SVGAGI. V gave up 6 bases and J gave up 6 bases; unmatched junction bases: 11. This CDR3 reads CASSLTGDLGQPQHF. The CDR3 DNA reads as TGTGCCAGCAGCCTAACAGGGGACCTCGGTCAGCCCCAGCATTTT.

The rearrangement joins TRBV7-8 to TRBJ2-1; 10 nucleotides match TRBD1. Germline V CDR1 and CDR2: SGHVS, FQNEAQ. Trimming at V came to 5 bases and at J to 6 bases, leaving 10 bases not matched to a gene. This CDR3 comprises 16 residues. CDR3 loop: CASSGEAGQGFNEQFF. CDR3 in DNA: TGTGCCAGCAGCGGAGAGGCGGGACAGGGGTTCAATGAGCAGTTCTTC.

This rearrangement joins TRBV7-3 to TRBJ2-2, with 7 bases matching TRBD2. The junction had 8 bases not matched to a gene; V was cut back by 6 bases and J by 4 bases. From germline, CDR1 is SGHTA and CDR2 FQGTGA. The CDR3 loop spans 15 amino acids. The CDR3 nucleotides are TGTGCCAGCAGAAGCACCCTAGCGGTCACCGGGGAGCTGTTTTTT. It encodes CASRSTLAVTGELFF.

This chain uses TRBV7-2 with TRBJ2-2, with a tentative D call TRBD2 (7 bases). Germline V gives CDR1 SGHTA, CDR2 FQGNSA. The CDR3 has 16 residues. The V end lost 1 base, the J end lost 5 bases, and 14 bases lay between the germline ends. The CDR3 bases are TGTGCCAGCAGCTTAGTGGGGGGGCTGGTTACCGGGGAGCTGTTTTTT. As protein: CASSLVGGLVTGELFF.

This clone came up once. CDR3 loop: CASSEGGPRVDGYTF. The CDR3 nucleotides read TGTGCCAGCAGTGAGGGGGGTCCCCGTGTAGATGGCTACACCTTC. J is TRBJ1-2 and V is TRBV2; D is perhaps TRBD1 (5 bases). The V and J ends lost 3 bases and 6 bases respectively, with 17 bases between them. The CDR3 has 15 residues. Germline values: CDR1 SNHLY, CDR2 FYNNEI.

The chain uses TRBV29-1 and TRBJ1-1; the match to TRBD1 covers 7 bases. Germline values: CDR1 SQVTM, CDR2 ANQGSEA. This CDR3 is built from 12 residues. V was clipped by 6 bases and J by 1 base; unmatched bases: 2. As DNA, the CDR3 is TGCAGCGTCCGACAGGGGAACACTGAAGCTTTCTTT. Its translation is CSVRQGNTEAFF.

The chain links TRBV5-4 to TRBJ2-2; D perhaps matches TRBD2 (7 bases). The CDR3 is 14 amino acids. Germline V gene sequence: CDR1 SGHNT, CDR2 YYREEE (reference sequence). V was cut by 1 base and J by 5 bases, with 9 bases left in between. CDR3: CASSLRGGTGELFF. The CDR3 coding sequence is TGTGCCAGCAGCTTGAGGGGGGGAACCGGGGAGCTGTTTTTT.

The J gene is TRBJ2-7, the V gene TRBV18; 7 bases match TRBD1. CDR3 size: 14 residues. CDR1 is KGHSH and CDR2 is LQKENI in the germline V gene. V gave up 6 bases and J gave up 3 bases; unmatched junction bases: 8. Here the CDR3 DNA reads TGTGCCAGCTCCTTCCGACAGGGTGACTACGAGCAGTACTTC. Translation: CASSFRQGDYEQYF. Together with reference TRBV18 and TRBJ2-7, the CDR3 gives the full variable domain: NAGVMQNPRHLVRRRGQEARLRCSPMKGHSHVYWYRQLPEEGLKFMVYLQKENIIDESGMPKERFSAEFPKEGPSILRIQQVVRGDSAAYFCASSFRQGDYEQYFGPGTRLTVT.

J is TRBJ2-7 and V is TRBV7-6; 10 nucleotides line up with TRBD2. The CDR3 contains 14 residues. The germline CDR1 and CDR2 sequences are SGHVS and FNYEAQ. The ends lost 1 base at V and 9 bases at J; junction bases unmatched: 6. CDR3 residues: CASSLVASGGGQYF. CDR3 coding DNA: TGTGCCAGCAGCTTAGTGGCTAGCGGGGGAGGGCAGTACTTC.

The V call is TRBV25-1, the J call TRBJ2-3; 9 bases agree with TRBD2. V lost 5 bases to trimming and J lost 3 bases; unmatched junction nucleotides: 3. Germline CDR1 reads MGHDK; CDR2 reads SYGVNS. The CDR3 spans 14 residues. The CDR3 protein is CASSLAGTTDTQYF. CDR3 DNA: TGTGCCAGCAGTCTAGCGGGGACAACAGATACGCAGTATTTT.

Many counts were recorded for this clone. This sequence joins TRBV7-2 and TRBJ2-1; 14 bases align to TRBD2. V lost 2 bases to trimming and J lost 15 bases; unmatched junction nucleotides: 6. Germline V lookup: CDR1 SGHTA, CDR2 FQGNSA. The CDR3 consists of 14 residues. CDR3 amino acids: CASSLKGLAGVSFF. For the CDR3, the DNA is TGTGCCAGCAGCTTAAAGGGACTAGCGGGGGTTTCGTTCTTC.

J is TRBJ2-3 and V is TRBV5-6; 10 bases map to TRBD2. Germline values: CDR1 SGHDT, CDR2 YYEEEE. With V trimmed by 1 base and J by 5 bases, 7 bases remained unmatched. The CDR3 extends over 16 amino acids. The CDR3 loop reads CASSLPSGRGGDTQYF. In DNA form, the CDR3 reads TGTGCCAGCAGCTTGCCTAGCGGGAGAGGGGGAGATACGCAGTATTTT.

The V gene is TRBV10-3, the J gene TRBJ1-1; D is uncertain. The V end was cut by 4 bases, the J end by 2 bases, with 11 bases between. Germline V gene sequence: CDR1 ENHRY, CDR2 SYGVKD. The length of the CDR3 is 14 residues. CDR3 loop: CAISVSPDNTEAFF. The CDR3 coding sequence is TGTGCCATCAGTGTTTCTCCAGATAACACTGAAGCTTTCTTT.

The chain links TRBV2 to TRBJ1-5; 9 positions agree with TRBD1. Germline assignment: CDR1 SNHLY and CDR2 FYNNEI. V dropped 7 bases and J dropped 0; count of bases not matched to a gene: 4. The length of the CDR3 is 15 residues. The CDR3 is CASKGTGYSNQPQHF. CDR3 nucleotides: TGTGCCAGCAAGGGGACAGGGTATAGCAATCAGCCCCAGCATTTT.

The J gene is TRBJ1-4, the V gene TRBV11-2; D uncertain. This CDR3 region has 16 residues. CDR1 is SGHAT, CDR2 FQNNGV, per germline. V gave up 4 bases and J gave up 1 base, with 13 bases separating them. The CDR3 sequence: CASSSGGGRTNEKLFF. CDR3 coding DNA: TGTGCCAGCAGCTCTGGAGGAGGGAGAACTAATGAAAAACTGTTTTTT.

This clone was observed a handful of times. In the same sample, other DNA sequences code for this CDR3. The V and J genes are TRBV27 and TRBJ1-5; TRBD1 agrees at 9 bases. V was pared by 4 bases and J by 7 bases, with 2 bases of the junction left unmatched. Germline CDR1 reads MNHEY; CDR2 reads SMNVEV (reference sequence). There are 13 residues in the CDR3. As DNA, the CDR3 is TGTGCCAGCAGTTCGGACAGGGGACAGCCCCAGCATTTT. Protein: CASSSDRGQPQHF.

This clone was counted once. The gene calls are TRBV24-1 and TRBJ2-3; 15 bases fit TRBD2. The CDR3 has 21 amino acids. Trimming cost V 1 base and J 3 bases; bases outside gene matches: 13. The germline CDR1 and CDR2 sequences are KGHDR and SFDVKD. CDR3 nucleotide sequence: TGTGCCACCAGTGATTTACCTGGACTAGCGGGGGGGCTATCCACTACAGATACGCAGTATTTT. This sequence encodes CATSDLPGLAGGLSTTDTQYF.